The rows below give T cell receptor beta chains drawn from one sample of a study of T cell changes during pregnancy in multiple sclerosis. Measured with immunoSEQ multiplex PCR; TCRdb has only the in-frame clones, and not every one. The data hold 100,000 or so clones, with 91% observed a single time. The source was peripheral blood, collected in the second trimester of pregnancy. The receptors were gathered from a female donor with multiple sclerosis, enrolled in a pregnancy study. The CDR3 runs from the conserved cysteine through the conserved F or W. The D gene is left open where the match is weak. Not all rows give a size; the values are once, few, many and, for expanded clones, a class.

clone size,V gene,D gene,J gene,CDR3 protein,CDR3 DNA
.,TRBV9,TRBD1,TRBJ2-1,CASSVDGPGFKGDRAHNEQFF,TGTGCCAGCAGCGTAGACGGTCCGGGATTTAAGGGGGACAGGGCCCACAATGAGCAGTTCTTC
once,TRBV2,.,TRBJ1-5,CASSGTDNQPQHF,TGTGCCAGCAGTGGGACAGACAATCAGCCCCAGCATTTT
.,TRBV11-3,TRBD1,TRBJ2-7,CASSFGTGPYEQYF,TGTGCCAGCAGCTTTGGGACAGGCCCCTACGAGCAGTACTTC
.,TRBV5-4,TRBD2,TRBJ2-1,CASRRTSGRAQFF,TGTGCCAGCAGGCGGACTAGCGGGAGGGCACAGTTCTTC
.,TRBV5-6,.,TRBJ2-7,CASSLGGTYEQYF,TGTGCCAGCAGCTTGGGCGGGACGTACGAGCAGTACTTC
.,TRBV19,TRBD2,TRBJ2-1,CASSSGSRNEQFF,TGTGCCAGTAGTAGCGGGAGTCGCAATGAGCAGTTCTTC
.,TRBV29-1,TRBD2,TRBJ2-7,CSVVGGTYEQYF,TGCAGCGTCGTGGGGGGGACCTACGAGCAGTACTTC
.,TRBV7-7,.,TRBJ2-1,CASSLDRTNEQFF,TGTGCTAGCAGCTTAGACAGGACCAATGAGCAGTTCTTC
.,TRBV6-4,TRBD1,TRBJ1-2,CASSDPEPGQGNLNYGYTF,TGTGCCAGCAGTGACCCTGAACCGGGACAGGGGAACCTCAACTATGGCTACACCTTC
.,TRBV7-8,.,TRBJ1-1,CASSLGAAVAFF,TGTGCCAGCAGCTTGGGGGCCGCGGTAGCTTTCTTT
.,TRBV28,TRBD1,TRBJ2-6,CASSWGQTSGANVLTF,TGTGCCAGCAGCTGGGGACAGACATCTGGGGCCAACGTCCTGACTTTC
.,TRBV7-9,.,TRBJ2-7,CASSPGGGTYEQYF,TGTGCCAGCAGCCCGGGGGGCGGTACCTACGAGCAGTACTTC
.,TRBV7-9,TRBD1,TRBJ2-5,CASSRTGRETQYF,TGTGCCAGCAGCCGGACAGGAAGGGAGACCCAGTACTTC
few,TRBV7-8,TRBD1,TRBJ2-7,CASSLGTGGTYEQYF,TGTGCCAGCAGCTTAGGGACAGGGGGGACCTACGAGCAGTACTTC
once,TRBV27,TRBD1,TRBJ2-7,CASGPGQGNPGGYEQYF,TGTGCCAGCGGTCCGGGACAGGGAAATCCTGGCGGGTACGAGCAGTACTTC
.,TRBV15,.,TRBJ1-2,CATSRKQGGGYTF,TGTGCCACCAGCAGGAAACAGGGCGGTGGCTACACCTTC
.,TRBV28,.,TRBJ1-1,CASSNGGQNTEAFF,TGTGCCAGCAGCAACGGGGGGCAGAACACTGAAGCTTTCTTT
.,TRBV7-2,TRBD2,TRBJ2-1,CASSIRLAARYNEQFF,TGTGCCAGCAGCATACGACTAGCGGCAAGATACAATGAGCAGTTCTTC
.,TRBV10-3,.,TRBJ2-1,CAISEGGITYNEQFF,TGTGCCATCAGTGAGGGCGGGATCACCTACAATGAGCAGTTCTTC
.,TRBV2,TRBD2,TRBJ2-3,CASSGPLAGVNTQYF,TGTGCCAGCAGCGGCCCCCTAGCGGGAGTAAATACGCAGTATTTT
few,TRBV5-4,TRBD1,TRBJ1-1,CASSVTGTEAFF,TGTGCCAGCAGCGTGACAGGGACTGAAGCTTTCTTT
once,TRBV7-8,.,TRBJ2-3,CASSAWAGEPDTQYF,TGTGCCAGCAGCGCGTGGGCAGGGGAACCAGATACGCAGTATTTT
.,TRBV7-8,.,TRBJ1-1,CASSLDSRGYTEAFF,TGTGCCAGCAGCTTAGACTCGCGGGGCTACACTGAAGCTTTCTTT
.,TRBV5-1,TRBD1,TRBJ1-6,CASSYTGQASSPLHF,TGCGCCAGCAGCTATACCGGACAGGCCTCTTCACCCCTCCACTTT
once,TRBV27,.,TRBJ1-1,CASWTVMNTEAFF,TGTGCCAGTTGGACAGTTATGAACACTGAAGCTTTCTTT
once,TRBV18,TRBD1,TRBJ2-6,CASSPSPGGISGANVLTF,TGTGCCAGCTCACCGTCGCCAGGGGGAATCTCTGGGGCCAACGTCCTGACTTTC
.,TRBV5-1,.,TRBJ2-7,CASSLVDEQYF,TGCGCCAGCAGCTTGGTCGACGAGCAGTACTTC
.,TRBV6-5,.,TRBJ2-7,CASHRWQDPYEQYF,TGTGCCAGCCACCGGTGGCAGGATCCCTACGAGCAGTACTTC
.,TRBV7-2,.,TRBJ1-5,CASSLEGNSNQPQHF,TGTGCCAGCAGCTTAGAGGGGAATAGCAATCAGCCCCAGCATTTT
.,TRBV6-1,.,TRBJ1-3,CASSARTVNGNTIYF,TGTGCCAGCAGTGCACGGACAGTGAATGGAAACACCATATATTTT
.,TRBV5-6,TRBD2,TRBJ2-1,CASSPLPAGGTDNEQFF,TGTGCCAGCAGCCCCCTCCCAGCGGGAGGGACGGACAATGAGCAGTTCTTC
few,TRBV5-1,TRBD2,TRBJ2-1,CASGTSVVEQFF,TGCGCCAGCGGGACTAGCGTGGTTGAGCAGTTCTTC
.,TRBV5-4,TRBD2,TRBJ2-1,CASSLGTSGRGGEQFF,TGTGCCAGCAGCTTGGGGACTAGCGGGAGGGGTGGTGAGCAGTTCTTC
.,TRBV7-9,.,TRBJ1-2,CASSLALDYTF,TGTGCCAGCAGCTTAGCGCTAGACTACACCTTC
once,TRBV29-1,TRBD2,TRBJ2-1,CSVGGGSSYNEQFF,TGCAGCGTTGGCGGCGGGAGCTCCTACAATGAGCAGTTCTTC
.,TRBV9,TRBD2,TRBJ2-5,CASSVAPSGTLQETQYF,TGTGCCAGCAGCGTAGCTCCTAGCGGGACGCTCCAAGAGACCCAGTACTTC
.,TRBV7-2,TRBD1,TRBJ2-3,CASSYQQGRSDTQYF,TGTGCCAGCAGCTACCAACAGGGGCGGTCAGATACGCAGTATTTT
.,TRBV11-2,TRBD2,TRBJ2-4,CASSSLGRVAKNIQYF,TGTGCCAGCAGCTCCCTCGGGAGGGTAGCCAAAAACATTCAGTACTTC
.,TRBV5-1,TRBD1,TRBJ1-1,CASSILPGQGASGTEAFF,TGCGCCAGCAGCATTCTACCGGGACAGGGGGCCTCGGGCACTGAAGCTTTCTTT
.,TRBV5-6,TRBD1,TRBJ1-1,CASSFPGTVTEAFF,TGTGCCAGCAGCTTTCCCGGGACAGTGACTGAAGCTTTCTTT
.,TRBV2,.,TRBJ1-1,CAIVGGAAEAFF,TGTGCCATCGTCGGGGGGGCGGCTGAAGCTTTCTTT
.,TRBV11-1,TRBD1,TRBJ2-2,CASSPRTGADGELFF,TGTGCCAGCAGCCCCCGGACAGGGGCCGACGGGGAGCTGTTTTTT
.,TRBV4-3,.,TRBJ2-4,CASSQDWTGRWEVAGNIQYF,TGCGCCAGCAGCCAAGATTGGACAGGGAGATGGGAAGTAGCGGGAAACATTCAGTACTTC